The rows below give T cell receptor beta chains drawn from one sample of a study of shared clonotypes between healthy human individuals. The data were produced by immunoSEQ multiplex PCR, yet TCRdb's version contains in-frame clones alone and is incomplete. The sample has about 2 million clones; over 85% are singletons. What was sequenced was naive CD4+ T cells sorted from blood. The receptor source for this set is a man younger than 35 in good health. Both conserved end residues are part of each CDR3. Each record gives: J gene, D gene, clone size, V gene, CDR3 protein, CDR3 DNA. A D gene is named only where the DNA matches it firmly. Size is stated for part of the rows, as once, few or many counts, or as a class when the clone is expanded.

J gene: TRBJ1-4
D gene: .
clone size: .
V gene: TRBV4-1
CDR3 protein: CASSQVGEKLFF
CDR3 DNA: TGCGCCAGCAGCCAAGTAGGCGAAAAACTGTTTTTT

J gene: TRBJ1-1
D gene: .
clone size: .
V gene: TRBV30
CDR3 protein: CAWWWGHTEAFF
CDR3 DNA: TGTGCCTGGTGGTGGGGGCACACTGAAGCTTTCTTT

J gene: TRBJ2-5
D gene: TRBD2
clone size: .
V gene: TRBV10-1
CDR3 protein: CASSESRGFGETQYF
CDR3 DNA: TGCGCCAGCAGTGAGTCGCGGGGGTTTGGGGAGACCCAGTACTTC

J gene: TRBJ1-2
D gene: TRBD1
clone size: .
V gene: TRBV10-3
CDR3 protein: CAITLGDPGQGDGYTF
CDR3 DNA: TGTGCCATCACTCTCGGGGACCCGGGACAGGGAGATGGCTACACCTTC

J gene: TRBJ2-7
D gene: TRBD2
clone size: once
V gene: TRBV6-5
CDR3 protein: CASSVGTSGYEQYF
CDR3 DNA: TGTGCCAGCAGTGTCGGGACTAGCGGTTACGAGCAGTACTTC

J gene: TRBJ1-2
D gene: TRBD1
clone size: .
V gene: TRBV5-4
CDR3 protein: CASSSPQGEEPYGYTF
CDR3 DNA: TGTGCCAGCAGCTCCCCTCAGGGGGAGGAACCCTATGGCTACACCTTC

J gene: TRBJ1-3
D gene: .
clone size: .
V gene: TRBV6-5
CDR3 protein: CASSYGGAGNTIYF
CDR3 DNA: TGTGCCAGCAGTTACGGGGGAGCTGGAAACACCATATATTTT

J gene: TRBJ2-7
D gene: TRBD2
clone size: .
V gene: TRBV27
CDR3 protein: CASRNSGTNPRPEYF
CDR3 DNA: TGTGCCAGCAGGAATTCCGGGACTAACCCACGTCCGGAGTACTTC

J gene: TRBJ1-4
D gene: .
clone size: .
V gene: TRBV6-5
CDR3 protein: CASSYSGDGGEKLFF
CDR3 DNA: TGTGCCAGCAGTTACTCAGGGGATGGGGGAGAAAAACTGTTTTTT

J gene: TRBJ2-5
D gene: .
clone size: .
V gene: TRBV5-8
CDR3 protein: CASSLAGVLETQYF
CDR3 DNA: TGTGCCAGCAGCTTGGCCGGGGTCCTGGAGACCCAGTACTTC

J gene: TRBJ1-2
D gene: .
clone size: .
V gene: TRBV30
CDR3 protein: CAWSLGGSDGYTF
CDR3 DNA: TGTGCCTGGAGTTTAGGGGGATCGGATGGCTACACCTTC

J gene: TRBJ2-5
D gene: .
clone size: once
V gene: TRBV5-4
CDR3 protein: CASSLGVETQYF
CDR3 DNA: TGTGCCAGCAGCTTGGGGGTGGAGACCCAGTACTTC

J gene: TRBJ2-7
D gene: .
clone size: .
V gene: TRBV11-3
CDR3 protein: CASSLPDGYEQYF
CDR3 DNA: TGTGCCAGCAGCCTCCCAGACGGCTACGAGCAGTACTTC

J gene: TRBJ1-2
D gene: .
clone size: .
V gene: TRBV19
CDR3 protein: CASSIKLGGGYTF
CDR3 DNA: TGTGCCAGTAGTATCAAGCTAGGCGGTGGCTACACCTTC

J gene: TRBJ1-6
D gene: .
clone size: once
V gene: TRBV10-3
CDR3 protein: CAISITAWNSPLHF
CDR3 DNA: TGTGCCATCAGTATCACGGCATGGAATTCACCCCTCCACTTT

J gene: TRBJ1-2
D gene: TRBD1
clone size: .
V gene: TRBV4-3
CDR3 protein: CASSLRPGDSVYGYTF
CDR3 DNA: TGCGCCAGCAGCCTACGTCCTGGGGACAGCGTTTATGGCTACACCTTC

J gene: TRBJ2-2
D gene: .
clone size: .
V gene: TRBV6-5
CDR3 protein: CASSIANGELFF
CDR3 DNA: TGTGCCAGCAGTATTGCGAACGGGGAGCTGTTTTTT

J gene: TRBJ2-7
D gene: .
clone size: .
V gene: TRBV10-2
CDR3 protein: CASSVLAEWGVYEQYF
CDR3 DNA: TGCGCCAGCAGTGTTTTAGCGGAGTGGGGTGTGTACGAGCAGTACTTC

J gene: TRBJ2-7
D gene: .
clone size: .
V gene: TRBV25-1
CDR3 protein: CASSQPGVRFSHEQYF
CDR3 DNA: TGTGCCAGCAGTCAACCCGGGGTCAGGTTTTCCCACGAGCAGTACTTC

J gene: TRBJ2-2
D gene: TRBD1
clone size: once
V gene: TRBV5-1
CDR3 protein: CASSRDRGRDTGELFF
CDR3 DNA: TGCGCCAGCAGCCGAGACAGGGGGCGCGACACCGGGGAGCTGTTTTTT

J gene: TRBJ2-5
D gene: .
clone size: .
V gene: TRBV5-5
CDR3 protein: CASSLAATVTQETQYF
CDR3 DNA: TGTGCCAGCAGCTTGGCCGCGACGGTTACCCAAGAGACCCAGTACTTC

J gene: TRBJ1-2
D gene: .
clone size: .
V gene: TRBV11-2
CDR3 protein: CASSLGREEGYTF
CDR3 DNA: TGTGCCAGCAGCTTGGGCAGGGAGGAAGGCTACACCTTC

J gene: TRBJ1-2
D gene: .
clone size: .
V gene: TRBV5-8
CDR3 protein: CASSLRTGVGYTF
CDR3 DNA: TGTGCCAGCAGCTTGCGCACGGGAGTTGGCTACACCTTC

J gene: TRBJ1-2
D gene: .
clone size: .
V gene: TRBV5-1
CDR3 protein: CASSSGRTYGYTF
CDR3 DNA: TGCGCCAGCAGCTCGGGACGGACCTATGGCTACACCTTC

J gene: TRBJ1-2
D gene: .
clone size: few
V gene: TRBV30
CDR3 protein: CAWLREGVNYGYTF
CDR3 DNA: TGTGCCTGGCTCAGGGAAGGAGTTAACTATGGCTACACCTTC

J gene: TRBJ2-7
D gene: .
clone size: once
V gene: TRBV20-1
CDR3 protein: CSANTLTEQYF
CDR3 DNA: TGCAGTGCCAACACTTTAACGGAGCAGTACTTC

J gene: TRBJ1-6
D gene: TRBD1
clone size: .
V gene: TRBV18
CDR3 protein: CASSPTGVNSPLHF
CDR3 DNA: TGTGCCAGCTCACCGACAGGGGTTAATTCACCCCTCCACTTT

J gene: TRBJ2-7
D gene: .
clone size: .
V gene: TRBV7-2
CDR3 protein: CASSLAGVSYEQYF
CDR3 DNA: TGTGCCAGCAGCTTAGCAGGGGTCTCCTACGAGCAGTACTTC

J gene: TRBJ2-7
D gene: .
clone size: .
V gene: TRBV25-1
CDR3 protein: CASSDEGLRQYF
CDR3 DNA: TGTGCCAGCAGTGATGAAGGGCTTCGGCAGTACTTC

J gene: TRBJ1-4
D gene: .
clone size: .
V gene: TRBV9
CDR3 protein: CASSVRAVATNEKLFF
CDR3 DNA: TGTGCCAGCAGCGTAAGGGCGGTTGCAACTAATGAAAAACTGTTTTTT

J gene: TRBJ1-5
D gene: .
clone size: .
V gene: TRBV7-2
CDR3 protein: CASSFGQPQHF
CDR3 DNA: TGTGCCAGCAGCTTTGGTCAGCCCCAGCATTTT

J gene: TRBJ2-7
D gene: .
clone size: .
V gene: TRBV18
CDR3 protein: CASSLSSVSYEQYF
CDR3 DNA: TGTGCCAGCTCCCTCTCTAGCGTATCCTACGAGCAGTACTTC

J gene: TRBJ1-6
D gene: TRBD1
clone size: .
V gene: TRBV7-9
CDR3 protein: CASSPKGQGESPLHF
CDR3 DNA: TGTGCCAGCAGTCCCAAGGGACAGGGCGAATCACCCCTCCACTTT

J gene: TRBJ1-3
D gene: .
clone size: once
V gene: TRBV18
CDR3 protein: CASSPPDTFSGNTIYF
CDR3 DNA: TGTGCCAGCTCACCACCAGACACCTTCTCTGGAAACACCATATATTTT

J gene: TRBJ2-1
D gene: TRBD1
clone size: .
V gene: TRBV5-1
CDR3 protein: CASSPRQGHEQFF
CDR3 DNA: TGCGCCAGCAGCCCACGACAGGGACATGAGCAGTTCTTC

J gene: TRBJ2-5
D gene: .
clone size: .
V gene: TRBV7-2
CDR3 protein: CASSLVVRQETQYF
CDR3 DNA: TGTGCCAGCAGCTTAGTTGTCAGGCAAGAGACCCAGTACTTC

J gene: TRBJ1-5
D gene: .
clone size: .
V gene: TRBV28
CDR3 protein: CASSLFGVSNQPQHF
CDR3 DNA: TGTGCCAGCAGTTTATTTGGGGTAAGCAATCAGCCCCAGCATTTT

J gene: TRBJ2-7
D gene: .
clone size: .
V gene: TRBV28
CDR3 protein: CASSLGIRPEQYF
CDR3 DNA: TGTGCCAGCAGTTTAGGTATCCGTCCGGAGCAGTACTTC

J gene: TRBJ1-5
D gene: .
clone size: .
V gene: TRBV7-2
CDR3 protein: CASSLQKGVQPQHF
CDR3 DNA: TGTGCCAGCAGCCTCCAGAAGGGGGTGCAGCCCCAGCATTTT

J gene: TRBJ1-2
D gene: .
clone size: .
V gene: TRBV30
CDR3 protein: CAWSVGTATNYGYTF
CDR3 DNA: TGTGCCTGGAGTGTAGGCACAGCAACTAACTATGGCTACACCTTC

J gene: TRBJ2-7
D gene: .
clone size: .
V gene: TRBV6-6
CDR3 protein: CASISTRDLSYEQYF
CDR3 DNA: TGTGCCAGCATTTCTACCCGCGACCTCTCCTACGAGCAGTACTTC

J gene: TRBJ1-2
D gene: TRBD1
clone size: .
V gene: TRBV19
CDR3 protein: CASTRGQDHGYTF
CDR3 DNA: TGTGCCAGTACCCGGGGACAGGATCATGGCTACACCTTC

J gene: TRBJ1-3
D gene: .
clone size: once
V gene: TRBV18
CDR3 protein: CASSPSRADGNTIYF
CDR3 DNA: TGTGCCAGCTCACCATCCCGGGCGGATGGAAACACCATATATTTT

J gene: TRBJ2-5
D gene: .
clone size: .
V gene: TRBV4-3
CDR3 protein: CASSQGTSRETQYF
CDR3 DNA: TGCGCCAGCAGCCAAGGCACTAGCAGAGAGACCCAGTACTTC

J gene: TRBJ2-6
D gene: .
clone size: .
V gene: TRBV18
CDR3 protein: CASSPGANVLTF
CDR3 DNA: TGTGCCAGCTCGCCCGGGGCCAACGTCCTGACTTTC

J gene: TRBJ2-5
D gene: .
clone size: .
V gene: TRBV2
CDR3 protein: CASQLRAQETQYF
CDR3 DNA: TGTGCCAGCCAACTCAGGGCCCAAGAGACCCAGTACTTC

J gene: TRBJ2-7
D gene: .
clone size: .
V gene: TRBV10-3
CDR3 protein: CAISWDRYSYEQYF
CDR3 DNA: TGTGCCATCAGTTGGGACCGATACTCCTACGAGCAGTACTTC

J gene: TRBJ1-2
D gene: .
clone size: .
V gene: TRBV28
CDR3 protein: CASRSPPGSFFFF
CDR3 DNA: TGTGCCAGCCGCTCCCCACCAGGGTCCTTTTTCTTCTTC

J gene: TRBJ1-4
D gene: .
clone size: .
V gene: TRBV6-1
CDR3 protein: CASSEWDLGYEGEKLFF
CDR3 DNA: TGTGCCAGCAGTGAATGGGACCTAGGATACGAGGGGGAAAAACTGTTTTTT

J gene: TRBJ2-7
D gene: .
clone size: once
V gene: TRBV6-6
CDR3 protein: CASSSCRGCEQYF
CDR3 DNA: TGTGCCAGCAGTTCCTGCAGGGGTTGCGAGCAGTACTTC

J gene: TRBJ1-1
D gene: TRBD1
clone size: .
V gene: TRBV6-6
CDR3 protein: CASSSDRVRTEAFF
CDR3 DNA: TGTGCCAGCAGTTCCGACAGGGTGCGCACTGAAGCTTTCTTT

J gene: TRBJ2-2
D gene: .
clone size: .
V gene: TRBV6-6
CDR3 protein: CASSYSSGANTGELFF
CDR3 DNA: TGTGCCAGCAGTTACAGTAGCGGAGCGAACACCGGGGAGCTGTTTTTT

J gene: TRBJ1-5
D gene: .
clone size: .
V gene: TRBV19
CDR3 protein: CASTSDPGRHQPQHF
CDR3 DNA: TGTGCCAGTACCTCCGACCCAGGGAGACATCAGCCCCAGCATTTT

J gene: TRBJ2-7
D gene: .
clone size: .
V gene: TRBV6-5
CDR3 protein: CASSFGQGGSYEQYF
CDR3 DNA: TGTGCCAGCAGTTTCGGACAGGGAGGGAGCTACGAGCAGTACTTC

J gene: TRBJ1-3
D gene: .
clone size: .
V gene: TRBV23-1
CDR3 protein: CASSPYDCFSSGNTIYF
CDR3 DNA: TGCGCCAGCAGTCCCTACGACTGCTTTAGCTCTGGAAACACCATATATTTT

J gene: TRBJ1-5
D gene: .
clone size: few
V gene: TRBV4-2
CDR3 protein: CASSQEITRLGQPQHF
CDR3 DNA: TGTGCCAGCAGCCAAGAAATTACCAGGTTGGGGCAGCCCCAGCATTTT

J gene: TRBJ1-6
D gene: TRBD1
clone size: .
V gene: TRBV27
CDR3 protein: CASSLKGQGNSPLHF
CDR3 DNA: TGTGCCAGCAGTTTAAAGGGACAGGGGAATTCACCCCTCCACTTT

J gene: TRBJ2-7
D gene: TRBD2
clone size: .
V gene: TRBV9
CDR3 protein: CASSVRIAGVNEQYF
CDR3 DNA: TGTGCCAGCAGCGTAAGAATCGCGGGAGTAAACGAGCAGTACTTC

J gene: TRBJ2-5
D gene: TRBD1
clone size: .
V gene: TRBV5-1
CDR3 protein: CASSVGQGRQETQYF
CDR3 DNA: TGCGCCAGCAGCGTAGGACAGGGAAGACAAGAGACCCAGTACTTC